One sample yielded the 17 T cell receptor beta chains listed below, sequenced in a study of blood T cells in healthy people across ages. Primed by a sample-barcoded 5' primer and a J-beta primer mix, a second PCR proceeded for about 6 to 12 cycles. TCRdb fed the 5' RACE reads into MiXCR, producing one record per CDR3 protein. The data contain 920,000 or so distinct CDR3 sequences, 40% to 55% of them seen just once; the ten biggest clones take up approximately 17%. The sample comprised blood. Receptors were obtained from an older woman in good health.

This clonotype came up a few times. This sequence joins TRBV20-1 and TRBJ2-1; D unresolved. CDR1 and CDR2 (germline): DFQATT, SNEGSKA (reference sequence). Trimming shortened V by 7 bases and J by 8 bases, and 15 bases separated the two germline ends. The CDR3 has 12 amino acids. In DNA, the CDR3 is TGCAGTGTCCGGCTGTCGCACGATGAGCAGTTCTTC. Amino acids: CSVRLSHDEQFF.

CDR3 region: CASRSILGTSGTGEQFF. In DNA, the CDR3 is TGTGCCAGCAGATCAATCCTCGGGACTAGCGGGACCGGTGAGCAGTTCTTC. The rearrangement links TRBV12-3 or TRBV12-4 to TRBJ2-1; TRBD2 matches at 13 bases. The CDR3 consists of 17 residues. V trimming: 6 bases; J trimming: 9 bases; junction bases outside the gene matches: 14.

On this clonotype itself: This may be a read error: a much more frequent sequence differs by one nucleotide. The genes are TRBV6-2 or TRBV6-3 and TRBJ2-1; 11 nucleotides agree with TRBD2. The CDR3 runs 17 residues. Germline V gives CDR1 MNHEY, CDR2 SVGEGT. The CDR3 DNA follows: TGTGCCAGCAGTTCCGGAAAACTAGCGGGAGCATCCCATGAGGAGTTCTTC. Its translation is CASSSGKLAGASHEEFF.

The V gene is TRBV12-3 or TRBV12-4, the J gene TRBJ2-3, with D tentatively TRBD1 (7 bases). V lost 2 bases to trimming and J lost 5 bases, with 14 bases between them. The CDR3 runs to 15 residues. Here the CDR3 DNA reads TGTGCCAGCAGTTTACAGGGGGGCAAGGAAGATACGCAGTATTTT. Protein sequence: CASSLQGGKEDTQYF.

This clonotype was observed a few times. The chain is built from TRBV29-1 and TRBJ2-1, with D possibly being TRBD2 (6 bases). Germline CDR1 SQVTM, CDR2 ANQGSEA. Trimming removed 0 bases from V and 2 bases from J, with 11 bases in between. CDR3 size: 15 residues. CDR3 coding DNA: TGCAGCGTTGAAGATGGGCGGGGAACCTACAATGAGCAGTTCTTC. This sequence encodes CSVEDGRGTYNEQFF.

This sequence joins TRBV5-1 and TRBJ2-2; the D is unclear. Germline V gene data show CDR1 as SGHRS and CDR2 as YFSETQ. Trimming cost V 0 bases and J 6 bases, with 15 bases left between them. The CDR3 covers 16 residues. CDR3 protein: CASSLETSRAAGELFF. The CDR3 region has the DNA TGCGCCAGCAGCTTGGAGACCAGCCGTGCAGCCGGGGAGCTGTTTTTT.

Only a few counts were recorded for this clonotype. The chain couples TRBV12-3 or TRBV12-4 to TRBJ2-7; TRBD2 aligns across 14 bases. After removal of 5 bases from V and 3 bases from J, the junction contained 18 bases not matched to a gene. The CDR3 is 20 residues long. The DNA for the CDR3 is TGTGCCAGCAGTGTCTGGGGACTAGCGGGAGCTTCCCGATTCGGCTACGAGCAGTACTTC. Its translation: CASSVWGLAGASRFGYEQYF.

The genes are TRBV6-6 and TRBJ2-5; 7 positions agree with TRBD2. The DNA end lines up better with TRBJ2-7; the J call may be wrong. CDR3 length: 14 residues. The germline V gene has CDR1 MNHNY and CDR2 SVGAGI (reference sequence). The CDR3 region is CASSLPGTNYEQYF. CDR3 nucleotides: TGTGCCAGCAGTTTGCCCGGGACTAACTACGAGCAGTACTTC.

The V call is TRBV14, the J call TRBJ2-2, with a possible D match to TRBD2 (5 bases). The V gene's germline CDR1 is SGHDN and CDR2 FVKESK. The CDR3 covers 14 residues. Trimming left V 4 bases short and J 7 bases short, with 13 bases between. The CDR3 nucleotides read TGTGCCAGCAGCCCAAACATCCGGGGCGGGGAGCTGTTTTTT. Translation gives CASSPNIRGGELFF.

The chain has TRBV15 and TRBJ2-1; tentatively, D is TRBD2 (5 bases). This CDR3 spans 15 amino acids. The V end was cut by 1 base, the J end by 5 bases, with 12 bases between. Germline values: CDR1 LNHNV, CDR2 YYDKDF (reference sequence). The CDR3 nucleotides read TGTGCCACCAGCAGAGTCGGGATTACGGACAATGAGCAGTTCTTC. Amino acids: CATSRVGITDNEQFF.

The chain carries TRBV7-9 and TRBJ1-4; D is uncertain. V shed 0 bases and J shed 1 base, with 3 bases lying between them. The CDR3 has 14 amino acids. Germline V lookup: CDR1 SEHNR, CDR2 FQNEAQ (reference sequence). CDR3 protein: CASSLAQTNEKLFF. The CDR3 nucleotides read TGTGCCAGCAGCTTAGCCCAAACTAATGAAAAACTGTTTTTT.

The chain recombines TRBV28 with TRBJ1-5; D unclear. V was trimmed by 4 bases and J by 7 bases, leaving 14 bases between them. The germline V gene encodes CDR1 MDHEN and CDR2 SYDVKM. There are 14 residues in the CDR3. DNA of the CDR3: TGTGCCAGCAGTTCTCCAGGCGCGGGACAGCCCCAGCATTTT. Amino acid sequence: CASSSPGAGQPQHF.

In this sample, this clonotype turned up a few times. The CDR3 reads CASSLVGGADTQYF. DNA of the CDR3: TGCGCCAGCAGCTTGGTGGGCGGTGCAGATACGCAGTATTTT. The chain combines TRBV5-1 with TRBJ2-3; D not resolved. CDR1 and CDR2 (germline): SGHRS, YFSETQ. CDR3 size: 14 residues. Trimming removed 0 bases from V and 4 bases from J, with 9 bases in between. The variable domain in full, completed from reference TRBV5-1 and TRBJ2-3, reads KAGVTQTPRYLIKTRGQQVTLSCSPISGHRSVSWYQQTPGQGLQFLFEYFSETQRNKGNFPGRFSGRQFSNSRSEMNVSTLELGDSALYLCASSLVGGADTQYFGPGTRLTVL.

The chain employs TRBV7-3 and TRBJ2-4; 10 bases agree with TRBD1. The germline V gene encodes CDR1 SGHTA and CDR2 FQGTGA. The CDR3 extends over 16 amino acids. The V gene end was trimmed by 3 bases and the J gene end by 0 bases; junction bases not matched to a gene: 2. The CDR3 loop reads CASSLGQGIAKNIQYF. For the CDR3, the DNA is TGTGCCAGCAGCTTGGGACAGGGGATAGCCAAAAACATTCAGTACTTC.

J is TRBJ2-7 and V is TRBV3-1; 16 nucleotides line up with TRBD2. V lost 8 bases, J lost 4 bases, and 5 bases stayed unmatched. The length of the CDR3 is 15 residues. Germline values: CDR1 LGHDT, CDR2 YNNKEL (reference sequence). The DNA of the CDR3 is TGTGCCAGCGGGGGACTAGCGGGAGGGCAGTACGAGCAGTACTTC. Translated, it gives CASGGLAGGQYEQYF.

This clonotype showed up just once. This may come from a read error, since a much larger clone is one base off. The chain combines TRBV28 with TRBJ2-4; 7 nucleotides match TRBD1. In germline, CDR1 is MDHEN, CDR2 SYDVKM. Trimming at V came to 7 bases and at J to 13 bases, leaving 10 bases not matched to a gene. The CDR3 has 12 amino acids. The chain's CDR3 is CASTQGLWEQYF. CDR3 DNA: TGTGCCAGCACACAGGGGCTATGGGAGCAGTACTTC.

The chain combines TRBV28 with TRBJ2-7, with unresolved D. Germline lookup yields CDR1 MDHEN and CDR2 SYDVKM. The CDR3 has 14 amino acids. V gave up 2 bases and J gave up 2 bases, with 10 bases separating them. DNA for the CDR3: TGTGCCAGCAGTTTAAGCGTCATTCCCTACGAGCAGTACTTC. Protein product: CASSLSVIPYEQYF. The full variable domain, its missing parts supplied by reference TRBV28 and TRBJ2-7, is DVKVTQSSRYLVKRTGEKVFLECVQDMDHENMFWYRQDPGLGLRLIYFSYDVKMKEKGDIPEGYSVSREKKERFSLILESASTNQTSMYLCASSLSVIPYEQYFGPGTRLTVT.